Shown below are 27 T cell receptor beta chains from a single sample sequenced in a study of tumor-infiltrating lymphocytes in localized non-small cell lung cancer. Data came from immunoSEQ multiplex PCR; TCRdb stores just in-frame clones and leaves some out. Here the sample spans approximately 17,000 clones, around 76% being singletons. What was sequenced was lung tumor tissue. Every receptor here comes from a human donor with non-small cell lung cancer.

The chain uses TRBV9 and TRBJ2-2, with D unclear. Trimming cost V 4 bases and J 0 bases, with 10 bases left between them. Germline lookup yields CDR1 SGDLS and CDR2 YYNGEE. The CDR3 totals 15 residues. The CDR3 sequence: CASSPLTSNTGELFF. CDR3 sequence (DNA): TGTGCCAGCAGCCCCCTAACGTCGAACACCGGGGAGCTGTTTTTT.

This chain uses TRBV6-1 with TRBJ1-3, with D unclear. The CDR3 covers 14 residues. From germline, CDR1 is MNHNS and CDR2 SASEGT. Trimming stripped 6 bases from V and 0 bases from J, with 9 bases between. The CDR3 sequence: CASRERSSGNTIYF. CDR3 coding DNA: TGTGCCAGCAGGGAACGGAGCTCTGGAAACACCATATATTTT.

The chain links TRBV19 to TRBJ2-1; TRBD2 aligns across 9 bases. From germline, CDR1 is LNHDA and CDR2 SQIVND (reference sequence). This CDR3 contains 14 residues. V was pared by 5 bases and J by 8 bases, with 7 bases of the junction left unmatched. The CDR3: CASSPGTSLDEQFF. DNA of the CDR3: TGTGCCAGTAGTCCCGGGACTAGCCTAGATGAGCAGTTCTTC.

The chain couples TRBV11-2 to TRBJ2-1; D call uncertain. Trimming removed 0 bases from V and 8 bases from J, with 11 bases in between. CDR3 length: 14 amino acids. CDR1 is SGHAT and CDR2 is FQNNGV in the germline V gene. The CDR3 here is CASSLDLASHEQFF. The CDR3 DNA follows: TGTGCCAGCAGCTTAGATCTGGCTAGTCATGAGCAGTTCTTC. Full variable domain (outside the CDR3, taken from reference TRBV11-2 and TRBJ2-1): EAGVAQSPRYKIIEKRQSVAFWCNPISGHATLYWYQQILGQGPKLLIQFQNNGVVDDSQLPKDRFSAERLKGVDSTLKIQPAKLEDSAVYLCASSLDLASHEQFFGPGTRLTVL.

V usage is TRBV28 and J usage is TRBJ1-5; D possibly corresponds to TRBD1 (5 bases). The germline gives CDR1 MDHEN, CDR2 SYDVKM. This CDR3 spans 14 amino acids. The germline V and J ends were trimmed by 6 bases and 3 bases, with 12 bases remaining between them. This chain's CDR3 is CASSPDSYNQPQHF. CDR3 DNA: TGTGCCAGCAGCCCAGACAGTTACAATCAGCCCCAGCATTTT.

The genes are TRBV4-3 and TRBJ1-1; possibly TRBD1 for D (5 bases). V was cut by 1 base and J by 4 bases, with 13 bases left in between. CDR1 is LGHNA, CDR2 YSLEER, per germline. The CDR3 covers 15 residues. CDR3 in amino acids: CASSQGRGRGTEAFF. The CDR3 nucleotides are TGCGCCAGCAGCCAAGGTAGAGGGAGGGGCACTGAAGCTTTCTTT.

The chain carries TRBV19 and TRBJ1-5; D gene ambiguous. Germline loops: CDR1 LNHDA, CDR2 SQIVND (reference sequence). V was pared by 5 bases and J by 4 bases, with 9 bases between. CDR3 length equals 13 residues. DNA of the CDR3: TGTGCCAGTAGTCCTCGACGGAATCAGCCCCAGCATTTT. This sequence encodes CASSPRRNQPQHF. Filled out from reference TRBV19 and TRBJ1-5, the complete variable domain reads DGGITQSPKYLFRKEGQNVTLSCEQNLNHDAMYWYRQDPGQGLRLIYYSQIVNDFQKGDIAEGYSVSREKKESFPLTVTSAQKNPTAFYLCASSPRRNQPQHFGDGTRLSIL.

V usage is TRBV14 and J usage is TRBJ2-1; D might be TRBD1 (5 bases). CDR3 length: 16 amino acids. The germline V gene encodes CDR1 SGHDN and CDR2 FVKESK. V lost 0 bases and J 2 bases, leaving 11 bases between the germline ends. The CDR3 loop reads CASSQDKGLTYNEQFF. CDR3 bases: TGTGCCAGCAGCCAAGATAAGGGGCTAACCTACAATGAGCAGTTCTTC.

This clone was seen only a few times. The CDR3: CASSLVGGGAIGELFF. The CDR3 coding sequence is TGTGCCAGCAGCTTAGTTGGCGGGGGGGCCATCGGGGAGCTGTTTTTT. This rearrangement joins TRBV7-2 to TRBJ2-2; 9 bases line up with TRBD2. The V and J ends lost 1 base and 7 bases, in that order; junction bases with no gene match: 7. The germline V gene has CDR1 SGHTA and CDR2 FQGNSA. The CDR3 consists of 16 residues.

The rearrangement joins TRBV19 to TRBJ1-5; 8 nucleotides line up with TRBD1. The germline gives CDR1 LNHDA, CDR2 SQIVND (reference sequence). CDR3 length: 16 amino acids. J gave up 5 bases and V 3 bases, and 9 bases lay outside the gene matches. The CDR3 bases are TGTGCCAGTAGTATGGGGGGGGACAGGAGGTATCAGCCCCAGCATTTT. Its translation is CASSMGGDRRYQPQHF.

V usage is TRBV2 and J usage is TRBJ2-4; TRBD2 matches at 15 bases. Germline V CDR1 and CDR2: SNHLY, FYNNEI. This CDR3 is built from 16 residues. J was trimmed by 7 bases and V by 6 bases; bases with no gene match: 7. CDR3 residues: CASSGTSGGPGNIQYF. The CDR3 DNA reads TGTGCCAGCAGCGGGACTAGCGGGGGGCCAGGGAACATTCAGTACTTC.

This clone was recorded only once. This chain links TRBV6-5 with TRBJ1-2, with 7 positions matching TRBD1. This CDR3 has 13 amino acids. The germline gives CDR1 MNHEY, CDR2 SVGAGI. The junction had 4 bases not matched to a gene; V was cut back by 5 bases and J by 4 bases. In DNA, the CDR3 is TGTGCCAGCAGTGAAGGGACAGCCTATGGCTACACCTTC. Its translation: CASSEGTAYGYTF.

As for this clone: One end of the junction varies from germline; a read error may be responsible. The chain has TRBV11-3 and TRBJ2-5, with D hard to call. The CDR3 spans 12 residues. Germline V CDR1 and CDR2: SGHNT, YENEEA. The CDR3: CASSLGQGTQYF. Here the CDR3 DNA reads TGTGCCAGCAGCTTAGGACAAGGGACCCAGTACTTC.

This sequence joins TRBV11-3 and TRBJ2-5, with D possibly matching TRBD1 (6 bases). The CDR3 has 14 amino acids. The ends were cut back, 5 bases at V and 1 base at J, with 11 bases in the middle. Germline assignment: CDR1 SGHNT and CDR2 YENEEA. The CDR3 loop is CASSNRDTQETQYF. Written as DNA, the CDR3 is TGTGCCAGCAGCAACCGGGACACCCAAGAGACCCAGTACTTC.

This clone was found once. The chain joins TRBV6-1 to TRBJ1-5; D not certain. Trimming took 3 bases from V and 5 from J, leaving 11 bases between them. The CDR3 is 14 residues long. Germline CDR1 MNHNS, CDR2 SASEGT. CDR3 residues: CASSDRRADQPQHF. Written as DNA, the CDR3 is TGTGCCAGCAGTGACCGAAGGGCCGATCAGCCCCAGCATTTT.

The CDR3 DNA sequence: TGCAGCGTTGCTCTGGACAGGGAAGGGCAGTACTTC. This gives the protein CSVALDREGQYF. The chain links TRBV29-1 to TRBJ2-7; TRBD1 matches 8 bases. The CDR3 is 12 residues long. V lost 4 bases and J lost 9; bases outside the gene matches: 8. In germline, CDR1 is SQVTM, CDR2 ANQGSEA.

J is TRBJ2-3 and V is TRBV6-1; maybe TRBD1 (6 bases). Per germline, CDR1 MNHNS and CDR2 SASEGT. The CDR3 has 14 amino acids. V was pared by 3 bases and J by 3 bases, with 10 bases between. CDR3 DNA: TGTGCCAGCAGTGACAGGGGTGGGACAGATACGCAGTATTTT. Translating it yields CASSDRGGTDTQYF.

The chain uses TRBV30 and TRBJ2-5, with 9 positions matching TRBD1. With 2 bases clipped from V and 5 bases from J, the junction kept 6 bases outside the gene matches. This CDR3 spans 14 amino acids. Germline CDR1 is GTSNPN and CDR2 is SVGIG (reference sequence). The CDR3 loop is CAWSRGQGGETQYF. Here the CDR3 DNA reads TGTGCCTGGAGTAGGGGACAGGGTGGCGAGACCCAGTACTTC.

DNA for the CDR3: TGTGCCAGTAGTTTTGTACAGGGGAGTGATGAAAAACTGTTTTTT. This encodes CASSFVQGSDEKLFF. The V call is TRBV19, the J call TRBJ1-4; 7 nucleotides match TRBD1. The length of the CDR3 is 15 residues. Germline V gene data show CDR1 as LNHDA and CDR2 as SQIVND (reference sequence). V lost 5 bases and J lost 6; bases outside the gene matches: 9.

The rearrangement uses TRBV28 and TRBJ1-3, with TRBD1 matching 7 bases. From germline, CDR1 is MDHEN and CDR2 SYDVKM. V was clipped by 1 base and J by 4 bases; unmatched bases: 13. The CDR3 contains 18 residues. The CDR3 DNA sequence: TGTGCCAGCAGTTTATCCCCTCGGACAGGACATAGGGGAAACACCATATATTTT. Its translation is CASSLSPRTGHRGNTIYF.

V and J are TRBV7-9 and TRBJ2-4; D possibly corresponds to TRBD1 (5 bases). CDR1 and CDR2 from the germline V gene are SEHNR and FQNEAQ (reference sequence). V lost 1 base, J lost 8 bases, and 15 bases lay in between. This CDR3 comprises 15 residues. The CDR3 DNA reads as TGTGCCAGCAGCTTAGGGGTTACAGGTTCGGACATTCAGTACTTC. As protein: CASSLGVTGSDIQYF.

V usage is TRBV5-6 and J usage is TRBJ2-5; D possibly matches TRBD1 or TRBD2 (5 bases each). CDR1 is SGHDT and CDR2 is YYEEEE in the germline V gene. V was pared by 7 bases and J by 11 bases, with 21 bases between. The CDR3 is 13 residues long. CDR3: CASSAGDRAEQYF. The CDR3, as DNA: TGTGCCAGCTCTGCCGGGGACCGGGCAGAACAGTACTTC.

CDR3 sequence (DNA): TGTGCCAGCAGCCTCAGCGGGGGGCGAGGCACTGAAGCTTTCTTT. Translation gives CASSLSGGRGTEAFF. The rearrangement joins TRBV7-2 to TRBJ1-1; D may be TRBD1 (6 bases). Germline assignment: CDR1 SGHTA and CDR2 FQGNSA. This CDR3 comprises 15 residues. The V gene lost 5 bases and the J gene lost 4 bases, with 17 bases spanning the gap. The full variable domain, in which reference TRBV7-2 and TRBJ1-1 provide the parts outside the CDR3, is GAGVSQSPSNKVTEKGKDVELRCDPISGHTALYWYRQSLGQGLEFLIYFQGNSAPDKSGLPSDRFSAERTGGSVSTLTIQRTQQEDSAVYLCASSLSGGRGTEAFFGQGTRLTVV.

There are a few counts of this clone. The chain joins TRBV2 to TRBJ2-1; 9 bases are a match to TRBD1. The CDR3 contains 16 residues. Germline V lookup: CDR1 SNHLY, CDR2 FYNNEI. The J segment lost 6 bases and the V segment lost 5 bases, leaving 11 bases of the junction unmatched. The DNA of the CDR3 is TGTGCCAGCAGTCAAGGACAGGGGATCCAAGGCAATGAGCAGTTCTTC. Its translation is CASSQGQGIQGNEQFF.

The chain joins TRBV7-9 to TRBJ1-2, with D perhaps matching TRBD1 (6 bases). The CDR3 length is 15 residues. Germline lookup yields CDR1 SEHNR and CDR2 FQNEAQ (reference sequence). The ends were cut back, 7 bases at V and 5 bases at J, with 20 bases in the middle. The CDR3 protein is CASTPGQPRVYGYTF. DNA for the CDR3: TGTGCCAGCACCCCCGGACAGCCCCGAGTGTATGGCTACACCTTC.

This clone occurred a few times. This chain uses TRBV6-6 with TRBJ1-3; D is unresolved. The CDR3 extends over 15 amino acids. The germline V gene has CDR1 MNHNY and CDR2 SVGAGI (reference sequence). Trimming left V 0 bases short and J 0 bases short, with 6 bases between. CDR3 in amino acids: CASSYSLSSGNTIYF. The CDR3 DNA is TGTGCCAGCAGTTACTCCTTGAGCTCTGGAAACACCATATATTTT.

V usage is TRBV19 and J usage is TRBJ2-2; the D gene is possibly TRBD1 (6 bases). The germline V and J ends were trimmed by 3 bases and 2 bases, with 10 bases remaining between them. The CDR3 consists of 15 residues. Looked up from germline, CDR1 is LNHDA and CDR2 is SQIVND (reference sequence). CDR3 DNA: TGTGCCAGTAGTATTAGGACAGTCAACACCGGGGAGCTGTTTTTT. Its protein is CASSIRTVNTGELFF.